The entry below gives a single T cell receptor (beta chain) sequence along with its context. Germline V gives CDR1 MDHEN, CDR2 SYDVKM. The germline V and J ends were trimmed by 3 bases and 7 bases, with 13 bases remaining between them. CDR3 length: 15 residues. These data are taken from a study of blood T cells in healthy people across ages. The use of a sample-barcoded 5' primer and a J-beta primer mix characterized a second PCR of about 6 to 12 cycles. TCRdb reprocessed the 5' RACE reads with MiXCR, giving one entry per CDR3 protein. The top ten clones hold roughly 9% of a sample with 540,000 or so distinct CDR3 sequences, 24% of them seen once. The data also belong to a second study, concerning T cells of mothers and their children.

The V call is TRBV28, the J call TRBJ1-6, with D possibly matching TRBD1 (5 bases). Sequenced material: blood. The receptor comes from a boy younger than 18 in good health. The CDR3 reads CASSFGTAGNSPLHF. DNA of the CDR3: TGTGCCAGCAGTTTTGGGACGGCTGGCAATTCACCCCTCCACTTT.